The T cell receptor (beta chain) described here comes from a study of control samples from healthy donors and cancer patients. Clones were sequenced by immunoSEQ multiplex PCR, and TCRdb holds only the in-frame ones, with some missing. The top ten hold around 6.6% of the sample, which has 95,000 to 120,000 clones, 70% to 85% seen once. This clone appeared once. The receptor comes from a man between 18 and 29 years old in good health. Sample: blood.

For the CDR3, the DNA is TGTGCCTGGAGGACAGGGAGGACTTTCTTT. The encoded protein is CAWRTGRTFF. The chain is built from TRBV30 and TRBJ1-1, with 7 nucleotides matching TRBD1. The CDR3 contains 10 residues. V lost 3 bases and J lost 12; bases outside the gene matches: 4. Germline V gene data show CDR1 as GTSNPN and CDR2 as SVGIG (reference sequence).